What follows is one T cell receptor (beta chain) and its context. Under the authors' procedure: Amplification from reference gene primers served as the basis for estimated nucleated cell counts. Produced via immunoSEQ multiplex PCR; TCRdb's table is partial and in-frame only. D and trimming come from the DNA, and the V and J calls and clone size come from that table. The sample comprises about 180,000 clones, about 89% of which are singletons, and under 2% rests with the top ten. CDR3 length equals 13 residues. V dropped 5 bases and J dropped 5 bases, with 10 bases sitting between them. Germline V gene sequence: CDR1 MDHEN, CDR2 SYDVKM. These data belong to a study of blood T cell repertoires in COVID-19.

The sequenced sample was peripheral blood. This sequence joins TRBV28 and TRBJ1-5, with D perhaps TRBD1 (5 bases). The origin of this receptor is a man between 18 and 29 years old who had recovered from COVID-19. CDR3 sequence (DNA): TGTGCCAGCAGTATACAGGTTCATCAGCCCCAGCATTTT. This sequence encodes CASSIQVHQPQHF.